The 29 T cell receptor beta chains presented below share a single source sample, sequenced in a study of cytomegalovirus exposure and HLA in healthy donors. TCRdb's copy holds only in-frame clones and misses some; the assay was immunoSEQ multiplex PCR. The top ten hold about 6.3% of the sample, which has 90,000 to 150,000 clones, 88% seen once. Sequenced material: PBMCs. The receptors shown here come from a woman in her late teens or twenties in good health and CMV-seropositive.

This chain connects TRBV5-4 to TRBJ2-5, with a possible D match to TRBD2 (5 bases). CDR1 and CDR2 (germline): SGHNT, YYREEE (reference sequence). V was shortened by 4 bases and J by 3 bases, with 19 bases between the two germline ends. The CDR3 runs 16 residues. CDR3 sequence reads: CASSDSYRRAEETQYF. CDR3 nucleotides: TGTGCCAGCAGCGACTCGTATCGTCGAGCGGAAGAGACCCAGTACTTC.

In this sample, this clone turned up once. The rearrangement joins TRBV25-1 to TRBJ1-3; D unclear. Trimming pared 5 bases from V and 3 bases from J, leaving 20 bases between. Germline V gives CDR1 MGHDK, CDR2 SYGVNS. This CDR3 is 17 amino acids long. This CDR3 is CASSPPGIGNFGNTIYF. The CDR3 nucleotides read TGTGCCAGCAGTCCCCCTGGTATCGGGAACTTTGGAAACACCATATATTTT.

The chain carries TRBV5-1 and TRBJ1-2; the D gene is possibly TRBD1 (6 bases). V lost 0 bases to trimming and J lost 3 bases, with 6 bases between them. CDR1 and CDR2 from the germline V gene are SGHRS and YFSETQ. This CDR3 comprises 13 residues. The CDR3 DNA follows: TGCGCCAGCAGCTTGGCAGGGGACTATGGCTACACCTTC. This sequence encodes CASSLAGDYGYTF.

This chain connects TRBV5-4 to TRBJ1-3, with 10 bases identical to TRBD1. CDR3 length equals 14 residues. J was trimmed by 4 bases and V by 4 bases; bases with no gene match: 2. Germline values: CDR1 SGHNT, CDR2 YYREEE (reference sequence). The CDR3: CASSPDRGGNTIYF. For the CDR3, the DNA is TGTGCCAGCAGCCCGGACAGGGGGGGAAACACCATATATTTT.

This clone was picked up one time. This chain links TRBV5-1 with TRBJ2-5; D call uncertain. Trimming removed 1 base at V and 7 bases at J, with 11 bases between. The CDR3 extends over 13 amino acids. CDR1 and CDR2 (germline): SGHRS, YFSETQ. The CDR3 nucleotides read TGCGCCAGCAGCTTGAACCATCGCGGGACCCAGTACTTC. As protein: CASSLNHRGTQYF.

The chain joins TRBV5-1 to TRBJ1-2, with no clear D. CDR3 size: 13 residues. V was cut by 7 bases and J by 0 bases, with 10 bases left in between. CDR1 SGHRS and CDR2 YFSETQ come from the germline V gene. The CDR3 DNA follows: TGCGCCAGCGGCGACATAGCTAACTATGGCTACACCTTC. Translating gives CASGDIANYGYTF.

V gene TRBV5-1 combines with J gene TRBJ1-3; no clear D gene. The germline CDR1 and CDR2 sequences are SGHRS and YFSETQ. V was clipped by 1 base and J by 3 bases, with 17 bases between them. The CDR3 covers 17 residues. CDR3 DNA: TGCGCCAGCAGCTTGAATTCTGTGGCTAGTGGTGGAAACACCATATATTTT. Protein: CASSLNSVASGGNTIYF.

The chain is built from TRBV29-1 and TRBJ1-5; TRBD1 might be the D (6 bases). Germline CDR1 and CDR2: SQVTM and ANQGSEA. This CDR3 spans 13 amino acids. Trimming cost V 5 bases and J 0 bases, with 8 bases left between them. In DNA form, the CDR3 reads TGCAGCGTTCGGACAGCTAGCAATCAGCCCCAGCATTTT. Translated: CSVRTASNQPQHF.

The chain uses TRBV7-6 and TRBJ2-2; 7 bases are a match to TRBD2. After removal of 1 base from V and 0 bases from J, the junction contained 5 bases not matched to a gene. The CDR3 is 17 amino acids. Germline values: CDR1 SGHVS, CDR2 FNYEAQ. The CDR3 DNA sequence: TGTGCCAGCAGCTTAGTTAGGGGAGGGACGAACACCGGGGAGCTGTTTTTT. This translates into CASSLVRGGTNTGELFF. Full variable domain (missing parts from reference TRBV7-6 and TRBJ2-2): GAGVSQSPRYKVTKRGQDVALRCDPISGHVSLYWYRQALGQGPEFLTYFNYEAQQDKSGLPNDRFSAERPEGSISTLTIQRTEQRDSAMYRCASSLVRGGTNTGELFFGEGSRLTVL.

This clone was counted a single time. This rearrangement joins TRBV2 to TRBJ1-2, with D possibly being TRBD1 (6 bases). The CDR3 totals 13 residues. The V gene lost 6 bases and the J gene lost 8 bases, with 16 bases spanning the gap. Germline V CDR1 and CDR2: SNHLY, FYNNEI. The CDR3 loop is CASRIQGRGGYTF. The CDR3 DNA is TGTGCCAGCAGAATACAGGGTAGGGGAGGCTACACCTTC.

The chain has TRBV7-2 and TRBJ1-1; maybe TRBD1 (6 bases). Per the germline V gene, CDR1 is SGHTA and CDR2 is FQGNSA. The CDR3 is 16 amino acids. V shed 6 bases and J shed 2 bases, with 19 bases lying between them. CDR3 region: CASSGTSGTSNTEAFF. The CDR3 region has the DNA TGTGCCAGCAGTGGAACCTCCGGGACAAGTAACACTGAAGCTTTCTTT.

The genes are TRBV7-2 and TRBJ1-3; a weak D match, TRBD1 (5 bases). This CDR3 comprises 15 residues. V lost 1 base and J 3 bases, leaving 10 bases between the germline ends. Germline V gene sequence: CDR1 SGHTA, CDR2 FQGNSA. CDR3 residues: CASSLVATDGNTIYF. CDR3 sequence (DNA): TGTGCCAGCAGCTTAGTGGCGACAGATGGAAACACCATATATTTT.

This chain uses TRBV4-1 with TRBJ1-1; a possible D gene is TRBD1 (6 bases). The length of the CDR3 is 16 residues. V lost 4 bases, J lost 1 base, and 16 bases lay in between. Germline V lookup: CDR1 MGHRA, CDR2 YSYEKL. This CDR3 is CASSLPYTGTNTEAFF. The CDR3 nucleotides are TGCGCCAGCAGCCTCCCCTACACAGGGACGAACACTGAAGCTTTCTTT.

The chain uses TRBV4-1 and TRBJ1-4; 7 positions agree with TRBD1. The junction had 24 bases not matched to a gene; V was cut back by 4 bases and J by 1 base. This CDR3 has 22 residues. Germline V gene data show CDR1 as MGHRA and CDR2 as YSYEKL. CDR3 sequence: CASSLRAATRQGWKGTNEKLFF. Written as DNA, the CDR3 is TGCGCCAGCAGCCTACGGGCCGCTACCCGACAGGGATGGAAGGGAACTAATGAAAAACTGTTTTTT.

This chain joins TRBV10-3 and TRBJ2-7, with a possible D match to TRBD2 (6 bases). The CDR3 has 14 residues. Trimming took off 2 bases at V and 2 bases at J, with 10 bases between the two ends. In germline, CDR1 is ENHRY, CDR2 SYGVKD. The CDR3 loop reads CAISELGGTYEQYF. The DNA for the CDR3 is TGTGCCATCAGTGAGCTTGGCGGGACCTACGAGCAGTACTTC.

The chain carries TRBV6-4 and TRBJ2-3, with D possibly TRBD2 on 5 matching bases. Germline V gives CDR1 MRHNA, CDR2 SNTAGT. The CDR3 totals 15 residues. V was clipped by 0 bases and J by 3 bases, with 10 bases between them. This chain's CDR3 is CASSDSGRGTDTQYF. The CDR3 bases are TGTGCCAGCAGTGACTCGGGGAGAGGGACAGATACGCAGTATTTT.

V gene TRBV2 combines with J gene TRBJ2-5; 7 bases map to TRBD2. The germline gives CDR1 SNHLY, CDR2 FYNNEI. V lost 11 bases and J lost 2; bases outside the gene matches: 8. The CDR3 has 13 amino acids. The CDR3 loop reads CAGGEMIQETQYF. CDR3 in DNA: TGTGCCGGGGGGGAGATGATACAAGAGACCCAGTACTTC.

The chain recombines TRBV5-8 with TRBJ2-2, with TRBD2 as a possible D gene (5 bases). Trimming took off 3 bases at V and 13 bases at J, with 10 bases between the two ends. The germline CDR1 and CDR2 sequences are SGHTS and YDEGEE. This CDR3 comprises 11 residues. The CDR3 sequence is CASSSGGGLFF. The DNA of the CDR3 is TGTGCCAGCAGCTCCGGAGGAGGGCTGTTTTTT.

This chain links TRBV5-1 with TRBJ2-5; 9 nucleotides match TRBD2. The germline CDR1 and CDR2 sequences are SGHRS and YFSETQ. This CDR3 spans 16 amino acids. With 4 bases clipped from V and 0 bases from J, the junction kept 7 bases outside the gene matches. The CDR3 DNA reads TGCGCCAGCAGCCCCGGACTAGCGAGCGACCAAGAGACCCAGTACTTC. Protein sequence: CASSPGLASDQETQYF.

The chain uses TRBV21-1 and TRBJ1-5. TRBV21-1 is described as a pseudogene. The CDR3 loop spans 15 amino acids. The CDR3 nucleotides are TGTGCCCGGGAGCAGGAGCATGGTGGCAATCAGCCCCAGCATTTT. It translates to CAREQEHGGNQPQHF.

Here the CDR3 reads CASSLGSGGASGTDTQYF. CDR3 DNA sequence: TGCGCCAGCAGCTTGGGCAGCGGGGGGGCGTCGGGCACAGATACGCAGTATTTT. The chain links TRBV5-1 to TRBJ2-3; 10 nucleotides match TRBD2. Germline values: CDR1 SGHRS, CDR2 YFSETQ. The V and J ends lost 0 bases and 1 base, in that order; junction bases with no gene match: 8. The CDR3 is made up of 18 amino acids.

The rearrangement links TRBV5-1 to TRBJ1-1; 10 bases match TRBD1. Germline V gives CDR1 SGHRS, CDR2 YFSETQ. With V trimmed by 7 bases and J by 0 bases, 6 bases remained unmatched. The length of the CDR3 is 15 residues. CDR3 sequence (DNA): TGCGCCAGCGTCCCGGGACAGGGGCTGAACACTGAAGCTTTCTTT. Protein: CASVPGQGLNTEAFF.

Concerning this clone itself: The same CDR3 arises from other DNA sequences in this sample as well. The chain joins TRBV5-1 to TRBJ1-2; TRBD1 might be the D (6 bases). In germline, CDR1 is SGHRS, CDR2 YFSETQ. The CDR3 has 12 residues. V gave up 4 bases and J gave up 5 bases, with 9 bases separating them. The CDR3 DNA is TGCGCCAGCAGCCGAGGGGGATATGGCTACACCTTC. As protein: CASSRGGYGYTF. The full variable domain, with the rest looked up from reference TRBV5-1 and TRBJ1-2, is KAGVTQTPRYLIKTRGQQVTLSCSPISGHRSVSWYQQTPGQGLQFLFEYFSETQRNKGNFPGRFSGRQFSNSRSEMNVSTLELGDSALYLCASSRGGYGYTFGSGTRLTVV.

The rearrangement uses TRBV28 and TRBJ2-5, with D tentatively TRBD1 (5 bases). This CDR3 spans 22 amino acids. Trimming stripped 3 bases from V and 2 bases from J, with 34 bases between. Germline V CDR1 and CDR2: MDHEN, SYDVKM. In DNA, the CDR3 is TGTGCCAGCAGTTTTAGCCAGGGCGATGTGTTATCTTCCCACGAATCGCAAGAGACCCAGTACTTC. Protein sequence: CASSFSQGDVLSSHESQETQYF. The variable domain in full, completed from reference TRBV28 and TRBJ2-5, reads DVKVTQSSRYLVKRTGEKVFLECVQDMDHENMFWYRQDPGLGLRLIYFSYDVKMKEKGDIPEGYSVSREKKERFSLILESASTNQTSMYLCASSFSQGDVLSSHESQETQYFGPGTRLLVL.

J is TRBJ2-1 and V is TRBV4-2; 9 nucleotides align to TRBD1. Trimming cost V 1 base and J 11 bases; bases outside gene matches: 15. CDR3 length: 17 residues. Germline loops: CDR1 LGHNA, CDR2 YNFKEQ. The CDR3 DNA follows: TGTGCCAGCAGCCAAGTGTCGTCTGGGACAGGGCTTGTCAAGCAGTTCTTC. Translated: CASSQVSSGTGLVKQFF.

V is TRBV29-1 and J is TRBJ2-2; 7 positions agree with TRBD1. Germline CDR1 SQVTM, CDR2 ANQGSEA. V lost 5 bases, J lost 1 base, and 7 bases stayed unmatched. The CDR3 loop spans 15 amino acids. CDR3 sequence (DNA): TGCAGCGTTTATAACAGGGGCGGGAACACCGGGGAGCTGTTTTTT. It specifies CSVYNRGGNTGELFF.

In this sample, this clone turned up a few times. In DNA form, the CDR3 reads TGCGCCAGCAGCCCCTATCAGGGGGCCTACGAGCAGTACTTC. Translated: CASSPYQGAYEQYF. The rearrangement joins TRBV4-1 to TRBJ2-7; the match to TRBD1 covers 7 bases. CDR1 MGHRA and CDR2 YSYEKL come from the germline V gene. V lost 4 bases, J lost 2 bases, and 5 bases stayed unmatched. The CDR3 has 14 residues.

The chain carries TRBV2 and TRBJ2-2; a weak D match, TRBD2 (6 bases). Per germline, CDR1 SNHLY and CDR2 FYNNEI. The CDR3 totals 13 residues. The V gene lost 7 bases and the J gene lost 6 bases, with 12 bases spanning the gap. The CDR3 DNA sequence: TGTGCCAGCACTTGGACTATAGCCGGGGAGCTGTTTTTT. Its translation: CASTWTIAGELFF.

DNA for the CDR3: TGTGCCAGCTCGCTCAACAGGGGATCAACTAATGAAAAACTGTTTTTT. Protein sequence: CASSLNRGSTNEKLFF. The chain combines TRBV18 with TRBJ1-4; 7 bases align to TRBD1. The CDR3 contains 16 residues. Germline CDR1 is KGHSH and CDR2 is LQKENI. V shed 6 bases and J 0 bases; nucleotides not matched to a gene: 7.